One sample yielded the 17 T cell receptor beta chains listed below, sequenced in a study of OX40 agonist ivuxolimab in advanced cancers. Produced via immunoSEQ multiplex PCR; TCRdb's table is partial and in-frame only. Here the sample spans about 72,000 clones, more than 80% being singletons. The sample here was CD4+ or CD8+ T cells sorted from blood, taken in a trial of the OX40 agonist ivuxolimab. The origin of the receptors is an adult with an advanced solid tumor such as melanoma, head and neck, liver or kidney cancer.

This rearrangement joins TRBV11-2 to TRBJ2-1, with 9 bases that match TRBD2. This CDR3 has 17 residues. Germline values: CDR1 SGHAT, CDR2 FQNNGV. With V trimmed by 0 bases and J by 4 bases, 7 bases remained unmatched. The CDR3 DNA reads as TGTGCCAGCAGCTTAGAGCCAGCGGGAGGCGCGTACAATGAGCAGTTCTTC. Translated: CASSLEPAGGAYNEQFF.

The CDR3 sequence is CSVGSAGAYEQYF. DNA of the CDR3: TGCAGCGTTGGCTCAGCGGGTGCCTACGAGCAGTACTTC. The chain has TRBV29-1 and TRBJ2-7; a weak D match, TRBD2 (6 bases). Trimming pared 4 bases from V and 2 bases from J, leaving 12 bases between. CDR1 and CDR2 from the germline V gene are SQVTM and ANQGSEA. The CDR3 is 13 amino acids.

This sequence joins TRBV19 and TRBJ1-5; 9 positions agree with TRBD1. Germline trimming cut 3 bases from V and 3 bases from J; bases unmatched to any gene: 6. This CDR3 comprises 16 residues. CDR1 LNHDA and CDR2 SQIVND come from the germline V gene (reference sequence). The CDR3: CASSIKGQGNNQPQHF. As DNA, the CDR3 is TGTGCCAGTAGTATTAAGGGACAGGGAAACAATCAGCCCCAGCATTTT.

This chain links TRBV5-1 with TRBJ2-5, with D possibly being TRBD2 (5 bases). Germline V gene lookup returns CDR1 SGHRS and CDR2 YFSETQ. The CDR3 runs 13 residues. Trimming removed 4 bases at V and 1 base at J, with 8 bases between. The CDR3 bases are TGCGCCAGCAGCCAAGCGGCCCAAGAGACCCAGTACTTC. This translates into CASSQAAQETQYF.

J is TRBJ2-3 and V is TRBV5-4; 8 nucleotides match TRBD2. Germline V gene data show CDR1 as SGHNT and CDR2 as YYREEE (reference sequence). The CDR3 has 17 amino acids. V was pared by 3 bases and J by 4 bases, with 13 bases of the junction left unmatched. CDR3 coding DNA: TGTGCCAGCAGCTATGGGACTAGGGGGGTGTACGCAGATACGCAGTATTTT. Translated, it gives CASSYGTRGVYADTQYF.

This chain connects TRBV5-8 to TRBJ2-7; D is uncertain. Germline CDR1 is SGHTS and CDR2 is YDEGEE. V lost 0 bases and J lost 2, with 9 bases in between. CDR3 length equals 14 residues. The chain's CDR3 is CASSLEGRAYEQYF. CDR3 in DNA: TGTGCCAGCAGCTTGGAAGGCCGAGCCTACGAGCAGTACTTC.

This chain connects TRBV9 to TRBJ2-7, with D possibly TRBD2 on 6 matching bases. Germline V gene lookup returns CDR1 SGDLS and CDR2 YYNGEE. V lost 4 bases and J 0 bases, leaving 14 bases between the germline ends. This CDR3 has 15 residues. CDR3 DNA: TGTGCCAGCAGCAACGGGAGTCCACCCTCCTACGAGCAGTACTTC. Residues: CASSNGSPPSYEQYF.

This clone was picked up one time. The J gene is TRBJ1-2, the V gene TRBV10-3; D not certain. The V end was cut by 0 bases, the J end by 8 bases, with 13 bases between. The germline V gene has CDR1 ENHRY and CDR2 SYGVKD. CDR3 size: 14 residues. CDR3 in DNA: TGTGCCATCAGTGAGTCTCGGGGAGCCCAAGGCTACACCTTC. It codes for CAISESRGAQGYTF.

The V and J genes are TRBV28 and TRBJ1-3; D remains ambiguous. Between the trimmed V and J ends, which lost 7 bases and 0 bases, there was a span of 13 bases. Germline V gene lookup returns CDR1 MDHEN and CDR2 SYDVKM. The CDR3 extends over 15 amino acids. CDR3 DNA sequence: TGTGCCAGCAAGACAATGGGGAACTCTGGAAACACCATATATTTT. It codes for CASKTMGNSGNTIYF.

The CDR3 nucleotides read TGTGCCAGCAGCTTAATGAGTGCGGGCCCGAACACTGAAGCTTTCTTT. Translating it yields CASSLMSAGPNTEAFF. This chain links TRBV7-3 with TRBJ1-1; D remains unclear. The CDR3 is 16 amino acids. Germline loops: CDR1 SGHTA, CDR2 FQGTGA. V was pared by 1 base and J by 1 base, with 13 bases between. The whole variable domain, filled in from reference TRBV7-3 and TRBJ1-1, reads GAGVSQTPSNKVTEKGKYVELRCDPISGHTALYWYRQSLGQGPEFLIYFQGTGAADDSGLPNDRFFAVRPEGSVSTLKIQRTERGDSAVYLCASSLMSAGPNTEAFFGQGTRLTVV.

The genes are TRBV11-3 and TRBJ2-3, with TRBD2 matching 10 bases. The CDR3 consists of 17 residues. Germline CDR1 reads SGHNT; CDR2 reads YENEEA. J gave up 1 base and V 2 bases, and 6 bases lay outside the gene matches. CDR3 in amino acids: CASSLPRLAGGTDTQYF. CDR3 sequence (DNA): TGTGCCAGCAGCTTACCGCGGCTAGCGGGAGGCACAGATACGCAGTATTTT.

The V call is TRBV5-1, the J call TRBJ1-4; D ambiguous. Looked up from germline, CDR1 is SGHRS and CDR2 is YFSETQ. V was cut by 4 bases and J by 0 bases, with 19 bases left in between. The CDR3 consists of 18 residues. CDR3 loop: CASSPIDDYGATNEKLFF. In DNA, the CDR3 is TGCGCCAGCAGCCCCATTGACGATTACGGGGCAACTAATGAAAAACTGTTTTTT.

The chain is built from TRBV5-1 and TRBJ2-3; TRBD1 agrees at 7 bases. J lost 3 bases, V lost 4 bases, and 5 bases had no gene match. Germline assignment: CDR1 SGHRS and CDR2 YFSETQ. The CDR3 has 14 amino acids. CDR3 region: CASSGDRRTDTQYF. CDR3 bases: TGCGCCAGCAGCGGGGACAGACGAACAGATACGCAGTATTTT.

This clone was counted a single time. The J gene is TRBJ2-1, the V gene TRBV7-3, with 9 bases lining up with TRBD2. The V gene end was trimmed by 4 bases and the J gene end by 9 bases; junction bases not matched to a gene: 19. The germline gives CDR1 SGHTA, CDR2 FQGTGA. The CDR3 runs to 18 residues. CDR3 sequence (DNA): TGTGCCAGCAGCTCCTTCCCGACTAGCGGAGAGAGCCCCGGTGAGCAGTTCTTC. Translation: CASSSFPTSGESPGEQFF.

The chain has TRBV6-6 and TRBJ2-7; 12 bases fit TRBD2. CDR3 size: 14 residues. V was clipped by 6 bases and J by 4 bases; unmatched bases: 4. CDR1 and CDR2 from the germline V gene are MNHNY and SVGAGI (reference sequence). This CDR3 is CASSPGLAGYEQYF. The DNA for the CDR3 is TGTGCCAGCAGCCCCGGACTAGCGGGATACGAGCAGTACTTC.

This chain uses TRBV19 with TRBJ1-5, with unresolved D. Germline V gives CDR1 LNHDA, CDR2 SQIVND (reference sequence). V was clipped by 3 bases and J by 2 bases, with 11 bases between them. The CDR3 extends over 15 amino acids. In DNA form, the CDR3 reads TGTGCCAGTAGTATTAATGACGTGGGCAATCAGCCCCAGCATTTT. Residues: CASSINDVGNQPQHF.

CDR3 residues: CASSFGGQGEAFF. Here the CDR3 DNA reads TGTGCCAGCAGCTTCGGGGGCCAGGGTGAAGCTTTCTTT. V is TRBV7-9 and J is TRBJ1-1, with D possibly TRBD1 on 6 matching bases. The CDR3 contains 13 residues. Trimming took 3 bases from V and 7 from J, leaving 12 bases between them. Per the germline V gene, CDR1 is SEHNR and CDR2 is FQNEAQ (reference sequence).